These 4 T cell receptor beta chains originate from one sample sequenced in a study of shared clonotypes between healthy human individuals. Measured with immunoSEQ multiplex PCR; TCRdb has only the in-frame clones, and not every one. This repertoire shows about 1 million clones, around 74% found once; its top ten account for about 1.5%. Sequencing was carried out using memory CD4+ T cells sorted from blood. The subset was: CD45RA-negative fraction. The receptors were gathered from a young man in good health.

The rearrangement links TRBV5-4 to TRBJ2-7, with 7 bases fitting TRBD2. The V and J ends lost 1 base and 6 bases, in that order; junction bases with no gene match: 13. The length of the CDR3 is 16 residues. Germline assignment: CDR1 SGHNT and CDR2 YYREEE (reference sequence). The CDR3 sequence: CASSLFPGGGTREQYF. The CDR3, as DNA: TGTGCCAGCAGCTTGTTCCCTGGCGGGGGAACTCGCGAGCAGTACTTC.

V and J are TRBV14 and TRBJ1-4; the D is unclear. The CDR3 spans 14 residues. Between the trimmed V and J ends, which lost 2 bases and 2 bases, there was a span of 6 bases. Germline CDR1 is SGHDN and CDR2 is FVKESK. CDR3 DNA: TGTGCCAGCAGCCAATACCCGACTAATGAAAAACTGTTTTTT. Its protein is CASSQYPTNEKLFF. The full variable domain, with the rest looked up from reference TRBV14 and TRBJ1-4, is EAGVTQFPSHSVIEKGQTVTLRCDPISGHDNLYWYRRVMGKEIKFLLHFVKESKQDESGMPNNRFLAERTGGTYSTLKVQPAELEDSGVYFCASSQYPTNEKLFFGSGTQLSVL.

The V gene is TRBV7-2, the J gene TRBJ1-1; D not certain. The CDR3 has 13 residues. V lost 6 bases and J lost 1, with 9 bases in between. Germline V CDR1 and CDR2: SGHTA, FQGNSA. CDR3 sequence reads: CASRGGTNTEAFF. The CDR3 DNA reads TGTGCCAGCAGGGGTGGAACGAACACTGAAGCTTTCTTT.

The chain couples TRBV19 to TRBJ1-1, with D perhaps TRBD1 (6 bases). Trimming pared 3 bases from V and 7 bases from J, leaving 15 bases between. CDR1 LNHDA and CDR2 SQIVND come from the germline V gene (reference sequence). CDR3 length: 14 amino acids. CDR3 amino acids: CASSMSQGMGEAFF. DNA for the CDR3: TGTGCCAGTAGTATGAGTCAGGGGATGGGTGAAGCTTTCTTT. Complete variable domain (other parts from reference TRBV19 and TRBJ1-1): DGGITQSPKYLFRKEGQNVTLSCEQNLNHDAMYWYRQDPGQGLRLIYYSQIVNDFQKGDIAEGYSVSREKKESFPLTVTSAQKNPTAFYLCASSMSQGMGEAFFGQGTRLTVV.